The 2 T cell receptor beta chains below come from one sample, sequenced in a study of shared clonotypes between healthy human individuals. Only in-frame clones appear in the TCRdb table, and some are missing; sequencing was by immunoSEQ multiplex PCR. This sample has more than 2,000,000 clones, with more than 80% found just once. The sample was naive CD4+ T cells sorted from blood. The subset denotes: CD45RA+ positively selected. The receptors here all came from a young man in good health.

The chain combines TRBV30 with TRBJ2-5; TRBD2 is a possible D gene (5 bases). The CDR3 has 14 residues. Deletions cut 2 bases from V and 5 bases from J, with 15 bases between. Germline CDR1 and CDR2: GTSNPN and SVGIG (reference sequence). CDR3 DNA: TGTGCCTGGAGTATTTACGGGATCAGGGAGACCCAGTACTTC. Its translation is CAWSIYGIRETQYF.

The chain joins TRBV7-2 to TRBJ1-5; 10 nucleotides line up with TRBD1. In germline, CDR1 is SGHTA, CDR2 FQGNSA. The CDR3 length is 14 residues. Trimming at V came to 5 bases and at J to 7 bases, leaving 5 bases not matched to a gene. The CDR3 protein is CASSRTGGLQPQHF. CDR3 nucleotides: TGTGCCAGCAGCCGGACAGGGGGTTTGCAGCCCCAGCATTTT.